This is a list of T cell receptor beta chains from one sample in a study of blood T cell repertoires in COVID-19. The protocol was immunoSEQ multiplex PCR, while the TCRdb copy is restricted to in-frame clones and leaves out a portion. In the table there are 350,000 or so clones, 86% of which are singletons. The specimen sequenced was PBMCs or T cells enriched from blood (not recorded which). The origin of the receptors is a woman aged 40 to 55 with acute COVID-19. The CDR3 runs from the conserved cysteine through the conserved F or W. A D gene is named only where the DNA matches it firmly. Clone size appears in some rows only: once, few, many, or a class for an expanded clone.

TRBJ2-3 TRBV7-9 NA TRBD1 TGTGCCAGCAGCTTAATAGGACAGGGGTACACAGATACGCAGTATTTT CASSLIGQGYTDTQYF
TRBJ2-3 TRBV3-1/TRBV3-2 NA TRBD2 TGTGCCAGCAGGGGGAAAGGACTAGCAACAGACGCGCAGTATTTT CASRGKGLATDAQYF
TRBJ2-5 TRBV5-4 few TRBD2 TGTGCCAGCAGAAAGACTCCGGGACTACAAGAGACCCAGTACTTC CASRKTPGLQETQYF
TRBJ2-4 TRBV3-1/TRBV3-2 NA TRBD1 TGTGCCAGCAGCCAGACCACGACAGGGGGCAACATTCAGTACTTC CASSQTTTGGNIQYF
TRBJ1-4 TRBV20-1 few NA TGCAGTGCTAGTACAGGGAAACATGCAACTAATGAAAAACTGTTTTTT CSASTGKHATNEKLFF
TRBJ1-2 TRBV10-3 NA TRBD1 TGTGCCATCGCCGATACACAGGGGGCGACCGGCTACACCTTC CAIADTQGATGYTF
TRBJ1-1 TRBV11-2 few NA TGTGCCAGCAGCTTAGAGGGGGCGCGGACTGAAGCTTTCTTT CASSLEGARTEAFF
TRBJ1-5 TRBV28 NA NA TGTGCCAGCAGTACCTCACGTCTCAGAACAGGGTTGGGCAATCAGCCCCAGCATTTT CASSTSRLRTGLGNQPQHF
TRBJ1-1 TRBV6-5 few NA TGTGCCAGCAGTTACTCGAACGGAGTAATGAACACTGAAGCTTTCTTT CASSYSNGVMNTEAFF
TRBJ1-4 TRBV19 NA NA TGTGCCAGTAAGGCCCAGTTAGCAGATGAAAAACTGTTTTTT CASKAQLADEKLFF
TRBJ2-3 TRBV2 NA TRBD1 TGTGCCAGCAGTGATAGGGGACAGGTACTGCTAGATACGCAGTATTTT CASSDRGQVLLDTQYF
TRBJ1-2 TRBV2 NA NA TGTGCCAGCAAACCAGAGACTTATGGCTACACCTTC CASKPETYGYTF
TRBJ1-5 TRBV28 few TRBD1 TGTGCCAGCAGCCCACCCCCCGGGACAGGGGATCAGCCCCAGCATTTT CASSPPPGTGDQPQHF
TRBJ2-7 TRBV6-5 NA NA TGTGCCAGCAGTTACTCGCATCAGGGAAACTACGAGCAGTACTTC CASSYSHQGNYEQYF
TRBJ1-6 TRBV15 few NA TGTGCCACCAGCAGAGGGGGGGGCTATAATTCACCCCTCCACTTT CATSRGGGYNSPLHF
TRBJ1-2 TRBV19 few NA TGTGCCAGTAGTATCCTGGGGGGTTTTAACTATGGCTACACCTTC CASSILGGFNYGYTF
TRBJ1-5 TRBV4-3 NA NA TGCGCCAGCAGCCAAGAGGGGGGGGTTGTTAATCAGCCCCAGCATTTT CASSQEGGVVNQPQHF
TRBJ1-2 TRBV7-9 NA NA TGTGCCAGCAGCTTATGGGTCGGGGGTCAGAGCGCTGGCTACACCTTC CASSLWVGGQSAGYTF
TRBJ2-2 TRBV5-4 NA TRBD1 TGTGCCAGCAGCAAGTCACCTCCGAAGACAGGGCCGAACACCGGGGAGCTGTTTTTT CASSKSPPKTGPNTGELFF
TRBJ2-5 TRBV7-2 NA TRBD2 TGTGCCAGCAGCTTACCGGAACGGGGACTAGCGAAAGAGACCCAGTACTTC CASSLPERGLAKETQYF
TRBJ2-1 TRBV27 few TRBD2 TGTGCCAGCAGTCCCCCCACTAGCGGGGGCTACAATGAGCAGTTCTTC CASSPPTSGGYNEQFF
TRBJ1-3 TRBV4-1 NA NA TGCGCCAGCAGCCAAGACCCCCCCCGAGACTCTGGAAACACCATATATTTT CASSQDPPRDSGNTIYF
TRBJ1-2 TRBV12-3/TRBV12-4 NA NA TGTGCCAGCGGCAATGTGACTAACTATGGCTACACCTTC CASGNVTNYGYTF
TRBJ1-2 TRBV27 NA TRBD1 TGTGCCAGCAGTTTATCGGGGACAGAAAACTATGGCTACACCTTC CASSLSGTENYGYTF
TRBJ2-7 TRBV14 NA NA TGTGCCAGCAGCCGGGGGGTCGAGCAGTACTTC CASSRGVEQYF
TRBJ2-1 TRBV7-2 once TRBD2 TGTGCCAGCAGCCAGGGGACTAGCGGGCTTGGGCAGTTCTTC CASSQGTSGLGQFF
TRBJ1-2 TRBV4-3 NA TRBD1 TGCGCCAGCAGCCAAGATCTGGACAGGATGTATGGCTACACCTTC CASSQDLDRMYGYTF
TRBJ1-1 TRBV12-3/TRBV12-4 NA TRBD1 TGTGCCAGCAGCCCAAGGGGGCTCACTGAAGCTTTCTTT CASSPRGLTEAFF
TRBJ1-6 TRBV27 NA NA TGTGCCAGCAGTTGGGCCCTGTCGCGAGTTAATTCACCCCTCCACTTT CASSWALSRVNSPLHF
TRBJ1-5 TRBV19 NA NA TGTGCCAGTAGTACGCAAGCAATTCAGCCCCAGCATTTT CASSTQAIQPQHF
TRBJ2-1 TRBV18 many NA TGTGCCAGCTCACTTAGCGCAGGGGCGGAGTACAATGAGCAGTTCTTC CASSLSAGAEYNEQFF